The text below deals with one TCR beta chain. This clonotype was seen repeatedly, ten times or more. Its recognized antigen is unknown. No clone much larger than this one lies a single base away; base qualities are absent. These data come from a study of regulatory T cells in long-lasting Graves disease (dated by TCRdb to the early 2020s). Regarding the research as a whole: Antithyroid drugs had been taken for less than 3 months by newly diagnosed Graves' disease patients. The study was registered as a clinical trial and conducted in China. Persistent Graves' disease patients were compared with newly diagnosed Graves' disease patients by peripheral blood TCR sequencing and RNA sequencing. A total of 33 samples underwent TCR sequencing: roughly 13 from persistent and around 20 from newly diagnosed Graves' disease patients. Overall results and qualifications from the work: Compared with newly diagnosed patients, persistent Graves' disease patients had lower TCR Shannon entropy and fewer highly expanded clones, which suggests clonal expansion. Peripheral blood alone was examined, since thyroid tissue, which constituted the primary lesion, could not be accessed. Sequencing and analysis were restricted to the TCR beta chain. A larger number of public clonotypes was shared among persistent patients (2,741) than among newly diagnosed patients (approximately 1,000). As a limitation, the authors acknowledged that the small sample size may reduce accuracy. Preferential use of TRBV28, TRBJ1-2 and TRBJ2-5 was observed in persistent disease, whereas TRBV20-1 and TRBJ2-1 were favored in newly diagnosed disease.

The library was produced with multiplex PCR. The sequencing machine was an Illumina HiSeq 4000. iRepertoire HTBI primers and Arm-PCR amplification of CDR3 regions were used to construct TCR beta libraries. PCR products were gel purified before sequencing. The paper's data handling went like this. Gene usage analysis of CDR3 amino acid clonotypes relied on the approximately 68 TRBV and about 15 TRBJ segments identified across samples. Filtered high-quality paired reads were merged into contigs using COPE and FqMerger. Contigs were aligned with BLAST to IMGT TRBV, TRBD and TRBJ reference genes, and CDR3 was defined per IMGT. Clonotypes above 0.1% frequency were classified as highly expanded clones. Shannon entropy served as the measure of repertoire diversity, while the Gini coefficient captured V-J evenness. A clonotype was considered public if more than one individual shared it. TCRdb reanalyzed the raw reads on its own, using fastp at Q25 for trimming and MiXCR for clone calling, and kept in-frame beta chains. All rows with the same CDR3 protein become a single entry with the most common DNA and genes. V and J calls and clone size were set by TCRdb, not the authors. Across this sample there are fewer than 550,000 distinct CDR3 sequences, with about 16% seen only once. The ten biggest clones cover around 25% of the sample.

V drops 7 bases and J drops 6 bases, leaving 11 bases in between. From the cysteine up to the phenylalanine, the CDR3 has a length of 12 residues. Only CDR3 DNA remains: 36 bases, in frame from the first base. For CDR1 and CDR2, the germline V gene lists SNHLY and FYNNEI. The time point label corresponds to: newly diagnosed GD, antithyroid drugs for less than 3 months. For both TCR sequencing and RNA sequencing, RNA was extracted from PBMCs using TRIzol. The diagnosis of Graves' disease was made according to American Thyroid Association guidelines. The patients came from an endocrinology department in Xi'an, China. From each patient, 7.5 to 9.5 milliliters of peripheral blood was collected into an EDTA anticoagulant tube. PBMCs were isolated by Ficoll Paque Plus density gradient separation without further T cell sorting. An Agilent 2100 Bioanalyzer and agarose gel were used to assess RNA quality, and a NanoDrop 2000 was used to measure RNA concentration.

These data were likewise used in another study, on T cells in Graves' hyperthyroidism and ophthalmopathy. The second source states: A patient counted as having stable Graves' hyperthyroidism if no progression to ophthalmopathy occurred over 18 months of follow-up. Hyperthyroidism patients were aged 18 to 65 years and newly diagnosed, with disease duration of less than 2 months. The study excluded patients with uncontrolled infections, other autoimmune diseases, pregnancy or lactation. Diagnoses were established on the basis of clinical symptoms, serum thyroxine and TRAb, thyroid ultrasound, and orbital computed tomography. The TCR CDR3 was subjected to a first round of RT-PCR using the HTBI primer set and the Qiagen OneStep RT-PCR kit. Most expanded thyroid clonotypes (frequency above 0.001) were also detected in blood, suggesting blood repertoires may reflect thyroid immune responses. A 13 V-J signature model separated ophthalmopathy from stable hyperthyroidism, with just over 85% sensitivity and 81.08% specificity in cross-validation and 80%/75% in testing. In validation, progression to ophthalmopathy was predicted by the model with almost 71% sensitivity and under 85% specificity, a median of around 6.5 months before onset. To identify TCR V-J signatures that set the groups apart, the researchers used a discovery cohort of about a hundred patients, made up of 40 to 45 with Graves' ophthalmopathy and some 55 with stable Graves' hyperthyroidism. Whether ophthalmopathy could be predicted prospectively was tested in an independent validation cohort made up of 18 to 20 hyperthyroidism patients plus 17 patients who later progressed to ophthalmopathy. The 90 or so discovery patients were randomly split 7:3 into training and test sets. In more than 5 Graves' hyperthyroidism patients, the study also compared T-cell repertoires from thyroid tissue with T-cell repertoires from blood. Once sampling was done, hyperthyroidism patients were given methimazole at a starting dose of 30 mg daily, whereas ophthalmopathy patients were given high-dose intravenous methylprednisolone. A second multiplex PCR round built the libraries, followed by size selection and purification. Sequencing of the libraries was done on an Illumina HiSeq2000 using paired-end 100 bp reads. Raw data were processed with SOAPnuke, discarding reads with adapters, uncalled bases, mean Phred below 15, or no exact constant-primer or identifier match. High-quality paired reads were merged using COPE v1.2.5, and each unique nucleotide sequence was defined as a clonotype. MiTCR v1.1 was used to align the clonotypes against IMGT TRBV, TRBD and TRBJ reference segments. Only V-J combinations with frequency above 0.0001, covering 99.2% of repertoires, were analysed. A TCS score was defined as the ratio between F50 (clonal expansion) and ExV (chaos), using BLOSUM62-based TCRdist between CDR3 peptides within each V-J. Welch's t-statistics and random forest reduced roughly 540 V-J features to 13, which were used in a naive Bayes classifier (R e1071). No statistical method was used to set the sample size in advance, and investigators knew the group allocation. The paper describes TCR Vbeta CDR3 sequencing of 135 peripheral blood samples, made up of 40 to 45 ophthalmopathy patients, around 73 hyperthyroidism patients and 17 progressor patients.

This receptor was identified in a woman aged 35-65 years with Graves disease. Donor details come from another sample of the same person, matched by shared clones. The rearranged chain carries TRBV2 and TRBJ2-3, with the D gene uncertain. The specimen was peripheral blood mononuclear cells (PBMCs), collected at new diagnosis, from a patient treated with antithyroid drugs. The DNA is as follows: TGTGCCAGCACTTTAAGCGTGGATACGCAGTATTTT. Its protein product is CASTLSVDTQYF.